The 21 T cell receptor beta chains below all came from one sample that was sequenced in a study of control samples from healthy donors and cancer patients. Only in-frame clones appear in the TCRdb table, and some are missing; sequencing was by immunoSEQ multiplex PCR. The sample carries fewer than 120,000 clones, approximately 90% recorded once. Specimen: PBMCs. These receptors were taken from a woman in her sixties with lung cancer.

The genes are TRBV5-1 and TRBJ2-5; the D is unclear. Germline lookup yields CDR1 SGHRS and CDR2 YFSETQ. V lost 3 bases, J lost 2 bases, and 14 bases lay in between. The CDR3 length is 15 residues. The CDR3 nucleotides are TGCGCCAGCAGCTCCTTTATAGTGAGTCAAGAGACCCAGTACTTC. As protein: CASSSFIVSQETQYF. The full variable domain, in which reference TRBV5-1 and TRBJ2-5 provide the parts outside the CDR3, is KAGVTQTPRYLIKTRGQQVTLSCSPISGHRSVSWYQQTPGQGLQFLFEYFSETQRNKGNFPGRFSGRQFSNSRSEMNVSTLELGDSALYLCASSSFIVSQETQYFGPGTRLLVL.

This CDR3 reads CATSDGYGYTF. CDR3 coding DNA: TGTGCCACCAGTGATGGCTACGGCTACACCTTC. The rearrangement uses TRBV24-1 and TRBJ1-2; D remains unclear. Germline V gene sequence: CDR1 KGHDR, CDR2 SFDVKD. CDR3 length: 11 residues. Between the trimmed V and J ends, which lost 3 bases and 8 bases, there was a span of 6 bases.

The chain has TRBV4-1 and TRBJ1-2; a possible D gene is TRBD1 (5 bases). V was shortened by 1 base and J by 8 bases, with 14 bases between the two germline ends. This CDR3 contains 14 residues. The germline CDR1 and CDR2 sequences are MGHRA and YSYEKL. This chain's CDR3 is CASSQGLGVRGYTF. CDR3 DNA: TGCGCCAGCAGCCAAGGCCTGGGGGTTAGGGGCTACACCTTC.

The chain uses TRBV4-1 and TRBJ2-1; TRBD1 or TRBD2 may be the D gene (5 bases each). The CDR3 extends over 18 amino acids. Trimming left V 2 bases short and J 1 base short, with 18 bases between. Germline V gives CDR1 MGHRA, CDR2 YSYEKL. CDR3 protein: CASSQTFFTGTSYNEQFF. CDR3 bases: TGCGCCAGCAGCCAAACTTTTTTTACCGGGACGTCCTACAATGAGCAGTTCTTC.

The rearrangement links TRBV3-1 (or the pseudogene TRBV3-2) to TRBJ2-1; 11 bases match TRBD2. The CDR3 is 15 amino acids. V lost 6 bases and J lost 4; bases outside the gene matches: 5. Germline V gene sequence: CDR1 LGHDT, CDR2 YNNKEL (reference sequence). CDR3 nucleotides: TGTGCCAGCAGACGGGGACTAGCGGATTACAATGAGCAGTTCTTC. Its translation: CASRRGLADYNEQFF.

This clone was seen just once. The chain carries TRBV6-5 and TRBJ1-2; no clear D. In germline, CDR1 is MNHEY, CDR2 SVGAGI. V lost 6 bases to trimming and J lost 5 bases, with 13 bases between them. The CDR3 extends over 13 amino acids. CDR3: CASSRSTVYGYTF. In DNA, the CDR3 is TGTGCCAGCAGCCGGAGTACGGTTTATGGCTACACCTTC.

The V call is TRBV7-3, the J call TRBJ2-1; maybe TRBD2 (5 bases). V was trimmed by 2 bases and J by 3 bases, leaving 14 bases between them. The CDR3 is made up of 16 amino acids. CDR1 and CDR2 from the germline V gene are SGHTA and FQGTGA. The CDR3 protein is CASSLQTSGGYNEQFF. The DNA for the CDR3 is TGTGCCAGCAGCTTACAGACCAGCGGAGGCTACAATGAGCAGTTCTTC.

This clone was found once. This chain joins TRBV4-1 and TRBJ1-4; TRBD1 matches 9 bases. Germline assignment: CDR1 MGHRA and CDR2 YSYEKL. The V gene end was trimmed by 1 base and the J gene end by 7 bases; junction bases not matched to a gene: 1. This CDR3 is built from 14 residues. The CDR3 loop is CASSQGTGAEKLFF. CDR3 sequence (DNA): TGCGCCAGCAGCCAAGGGACAGGGGCTGAAAAACTGTTTTTT.

The gene calls are TRBV2 and TRBJ2-1, with TRBD2 matching over 8 bases. The germline V gene has CDR1 SNHLY and CDR2 FYNNEI. The V gene end was trimmed by 3 bases and the J gene end by 12 bases; junction bases not matched to a gene: 13. CDR3 length: 15 residues. The CDR3 here is CASSELAGGKRWQFF. CDR3 in DNA: TGTGCCAGCAGTGAGCTGGCGGGAGGAAAGAGATGGCAGTTCTTC. Based on the CDR3 plus reference TRBV2 and TRBJ2-1, the full variable domain is EPEVTQTPSHQVTQMGQEVILRCVPISNHLYFYWYRQILGQKVEFLVSFYNNEISEKSEIFDDQFSVERPDGSNFTLKIRSTKLEDSAMYFCASSELAGGKRWQFFGPGTRLTVL.

V gene TRBV9 combines with J gene TRBJ2-1; D is possibly TRBD1 (5 bases). There are 14 residues in the CDR3. Germline lookup yields CDR1 SGDLS and CDR2 YYNGEE. Trimming took off 3 bases at V and 6 bases at J, with 13 bases between the two ends. In nucleotides, the CDR3 is TGTGCCAGCAGCGATACAGGTCAATCCAATGAGCAGTTCTTC. Its translation: CASSDTGQSNEQFF.

The chain links TRBV7-3 to TRBJ2-3; TRBD2 matches 10 bases. This CDR3 has 16 residues. The V gene's germline CDR1 is SGHTA and CDR2 FQGTGA. V shed 0 bases, J shed 4 bases, and the junction held 4 bases outside the gene matches. Here the CDR3 reads CASSLTLAGNADTQYF. CDR3 nucleotides: TGTGCCAGCAGCTTAACACTAGCGGGAAACGCAGATACGCAGTATTTT.

The V gene is TRBV7-9, the J gene TRBJ2-1, with TRBD2 matching 11 bases. CDR3 size: 15 residues. Germline CDR1 SEHNR, CDR2 FQNEAQ (reference sequence). With V trimmed by 2 bases and J by 8 bases, 5 bases remained unmatched. The CDR3, as DNA: TGTGCCAGCAGCTTAATTATTAGCGGGAGGGATGAGCAGTTCTTC. Translation gives CASSLIISGRDEQFF.

This clone was seen only once. The chain recombines TRBV28 with TRBJ2-7; 8 bases map to TRBD1. V lost 6 bases to trimming and J lost 3 bases; unmatched junction nucleotides: 4. This CDR3 region has 13 residues. CDR1 is MDHEN and CDR2 is SYDVKM in the germline V gene. As DNA, the CDR3 is TGTGCCAGCAGGACCGACAGGGGCTACGAGCAGTACTTC. It codes for CASRTDRGYEQYF.

The CDR3 DNA is TGTGCCAGCAGCGAGGGACCCGCTGAAGCTTTCTTT. Protein product: CASSEGPAEAFF. The V call is TRBV2, the J call TRBJ1-1; tentative D call: TRBD1 (5 bases). V lost 6 bases and J lost 6, with 11 bases in between. CDR3 length: 12 residues. Germline values: CDR1 SNHLY, CDR2 FYNNEI.

The gene calls are TRBV7-3 and TRBJ2-5; weak D call: TRBD1 (6 bases). Germline CDR1 SGHTA, CDR2 FQGTGA. The CDR3 contains 15 residues. Trimming cost V 5 bases and J 1 base, with 14 bases left between them. In DNA form, the CDR3 reads TGTGCCAGCAGCCCTATCCACAGGGCCCAAGAGACCCAGTACTTC. This encodes CASSPIHRAQETQYF.

Note on this clone: Germline is not matched at one junction end, which may reflect a read error. The CDR3 here is CASSLGRERFAPPFF. The CDR3 bases are TGTGCCAGCAGCTTAGGGAGGGAAAGGTTTGCCCCTCCGTTCTTC. The rearrangement uses TRBV7-9 and TRBJ1-2; D ambiguous. Germline-derived CDR1 and CDR2 are SEHNR and FQNEAQ (reference sequence). The CDR3 has 15 amino acids.

This clone was seen only once. V gene TRBV19 combines with J gene TRBJ1-1; 7 positions agree with TRBD1. Trimming cost V 4 bases and J 4 bases; bases outside gene matches: 9. The length of the CDR3 is 15 residues. Germline V gene data show CDR1 as LNHDA and CDR2 as SQIVND (reference sequence). The CDR3: CASSTQGDWATEAFF. The CDR3 DNA sequence: TGTGCCAGTAGTACCCAGGGGGATTGGGCCACTGAAGCTTTCTTT.

The rearrangement links TRBV28 to TRBJ2-3, with D maybe TRBD2 (6 bases). Trimming left V 7 bases short and J 1 base short, with 15 bases between. Germline loops: CDR1 MDHEN, CDR2 SYDVKM. There are 15 residues in the CDR3. The CDR3 DNA reads as TGTGCCAGCAAAACCCCGGGGGAGCGCACAGATACGCAGTATTTT. Translating gives CASKTPGERTDTQYF.

This clone was recorded a few times. V and J are TRBV7-3 and TRBJ2-3; D is perhaps TRBD2 (6 bases). The CDR3 is 13 residues long. The V end was cut by 1 base, the J end by 5 bases, with 7 bases between. Germline V gene lookup returns CDR1 SGHTA and CDR2 FQGTGA. CDR3 sequence: CASSLNSGDTQYF. The CDR3 region has the DNA TGTGCCAGCAGCTTAAATAGCGGAGATACGCAGTATTTT.

The gene calls are TRBV6-5 and TRBJ1-1; D perhaps matches TRBD1 (6 bases). The V end was cut by 6 bases, the J end by 7 bases, with 15 bases between. Germline CDR1 reads MNHEY; CDR2 reads SVGAGI. This CDR3 contains 13 residues. The CDR3 loop is CASRDGQWLEAFF. DNA for the CDR3: TGTGCCAGCAGGGACGGACAGTGGCTTGAAGCTTTCTTT.

The CDR3 loop is CASTAGSGANVLTF. For the CDR3, the DNA is TGTGCCAGCACGGCCGGCTCTGGGGCCAACGTCCTGACTTTC. This chain links TRBV2 with TRBJ2-6; D gene ambiguous. The V and J ends lost 7 bases and 0 bases respectively, with 7 bases between them. This CDR3 has 14 amino acids. In germline, CDR1 is SNHLY, CDR2 FYNNEI.